These T cell receptor beta chains were read from a single sample in a study of somatic mutations in cytotoxic T cells in rheumatoid arthritis. Sequenced by immunoSEQ multiplex PCR; TCRdb stores in-frame clones only, minus some. The data contain around 6,000 clones, about 80% of them singletons. Sequencing used CD8+ T cells sorted from blood, obtained at a follow-up visit. The receptors were gathered from a woman between 65 and 79 years old with rheumatoid arthritis. CDR3s include the opening cysteine and the closing phenylalanine or tryptophan. A D gene is named only where the DNA matches it firmly. Clone size appears in some rows only: once, few, many, or a class for an expanded clone.

CDR3nt	CDR3aa	d_gene	v_gene	j_gene	abundance
TGTGCCAGCAGCTTAGGACAGAGACACTATGGCTACACCTTC	CASSLGQRHYGYTF	NA	TRBV7-8	TRBJ1-2	NA
TGTGCCAGCTCCGACCGCACTAATACGCAGTATTTT	CASSDRTNTQYF	NA	TRBV6-5	TRBJ2-3	once
TGTGCCAGCAGGTCCGGGACAGGGGGCCGGGAGACCCAGTACTTC	CASRSGTGGRETQYF	TRBD1	TRBV7-3	TRBJ2-5	once
TGCAGCGTTGTTACTAGCGGGAAATTAGGTCGGGAGCAGTTCTTC	CSVVTSGKLGREQFF	TRBD2	TRBV29-1	TRBJ2-1	NA
TGTGCCAGCAGCCAATCAGGGGGAGAGGAGACCCAGTACTTC	CASSQSGGEETQYF	TRBD1	TRBV5-4	TRBJ2-5	once
TGTGCCACCAGCAGAGATGTTCGGAGGGGGGATACGCAGTATTTT	CATSRDVRRGDTQYF	NA	TRBV15	TRBJ2-3	once
TGTGCCAGCAGCGACCGGGAGCTTCAAGAGACCCAGTACTTC	CASSDRELQETQYF	NA	TRBV11-3	TRBJ2-5	NA
TGTGCCAGCAGTTTTGGACAGAAAATCTATGGCTACACCTTC	CASSFGQKIYGYTF	NA	TRBV7-9	TRBJ1-2	NA
TGTGCCAGCAGCCCCAAACCTAGCGAGGCGCCCTACAATGAGCAGTTCTTC	CASSPKPSEAPYNEQFF	NA	TRBV7-3	TRBJ2-1	NA
TGCGCCAGCAGCTTGGCCCTATACAGCCTCCCCAATGAAGCTTTCTTT	CASSLALYSLPNEAFF	NA	TRBV5-1	TRBJ1-1	NA
TGTGCCAGCAGTGAAGCGTCGTCTAGCCTCTACGAGCAGTACTTC	CASSEASSSLYEQYF	NA	TRBV6-1	TRBJ2-7	NA
TGTGCCAGCAGCCCGGACAGGCGCTATGGCTACACCTTC	CASSPDRRYGYTF	TRBD1	TRBV28	TRBJ1-2	NA
TGTGCCAGCAGCGACCCTCGGACAGGGAGTCATGGCTACACCTTC	CASSDPRTGSHGYTF	TRBD1	TRBV9	TRBJ1-2	few
TGTGCCAGCAGCCACCTGGACAGGGGAGGGTACGAGCAGTACTTC	CASSHLDRGGYEQYF	TRBD1	TRBV14	TRBJ2-7	NA
TGTGCCAGCAGTTTCGGCACTGAAGCTTTCTTT	CASSFGTEAFF	NA	TRBV28	TRBJ1-1	NA
TGTGCCAGCAGCCCCGTCTTCTACGAGCAGTACTTC	CASSPVFYEQYF	NA	TRBV5-8	TRBJ2-7	NA
TGTGCCAGCAGCTTACCTGGACAGACCTACGAGCAGTACTTC	CASSLPGQTYEQYF	NA	TRBV27	TRBJ2-7	NA
TGTGCCAGCAGTTACTCCCAGGGGTGGCCTGAAGCTTTCTTT	CASSYSQGWPEAFF	NA	TRBV6-6	TRBJ1-1	NA
TGTGCCAGCAGCGTAGGTGCCGGGACAGCAAAAGAGCAGTACTTC	CASSVGAGTAKEQYF	TRBD1	TRBV9	TRBJ2-7	NA
TGCGCCAGCAGCCAAGATTGGGCTAGCGGGAGCCGTGAGCAGTTCTTC	CASSQDWASGSREQFF	TRBD2	TRBV4-1	TRBJ2-1	once
TGTGCCAGCAGTGAGAATAGCGGGAGCGTCCTTAGTTGGTATTTT	CASSENSGSVLSWYF	TRBD2	TRBV6-4	TRBJ2-3	NA
TGTGCCAGCAGGGATAGCGGGAGGGCCAGGAATGAGCAGTTCTTC	CASRDSGRARNEQFF	TRBD2	TRBV5-6	TRBJ2-1	NA
TGTGCCAGTAGTATGGGACTAGCGGGACGGTACGAGCAGTACTTC	CASSMGLAGRYEQYF	TRBD2	TRBV19	TRBJ2-7	NA
TGTGCCAGCAGCCCGGGGGGGGCGGGTCAGCCCCAGCATTTT	CASSPGGAGQPQHF	NA	TRBV27	TRBJ1-5	NA
TGTGCCAGCAGCTACGGGACGGTGGGAAACACCATATATTTT	CASSYGTVGNTIYF	NA	TRBV5-6	TRBJ1-3	NA
TGTGCCAGCAGCGTAGTAGAGACAGGTCCCGAGCAGTACTTC	CASSVVETGPEQYF	NA	TRBV9	TRBJ2-7	few
TGTGCCAGCAGCGCGTCCGCGGACAGGGGGCCCTACGAGCAGTACTTC	CASSASADRGPYEQYF	TRBD1	TRBV9	TRBJ2-7	NA
TGTGCCATCAGTGACCGGGACAGGCAATACGAGCAGTACTTC	CAISDRDRQYEQYF	TRBD1	TRBV10-3	TRBJ2-7	NA
TGCGCCAGCAGCCAAGATGCGGCTAGCGGGAGCTACGAGCAGTACTTC	CASSQDAASGSYEQYF	TRBD2	TRBV4-1	TRBJ2-7	few
TGTGCCAGCAGGGGTGCCCCGACTAGCGGGTCCCACGAGCAGTACTTC	CASRGAPTSGSHEQYF	TRBD2	TRBV6-6	TRBJ2-7	NA
TGTGCCAGCTCACCACCGGAATGGGCTGAAGCTTTCTTT	CASSPPEWAEAFF	NA	TRBV18	TRBJ1-1	once
TGTGCCAGCAGCTTAGAACTATCCTACGAGCAGTACTTC	CASSLELSYEQYF	NA	TRBV11-2	TRBJ2-7	NA
TGTGCCAGCAGTTCCCGGACAGGACTGAACACTGAAGCTTTCTTT	CASSSRTGLNTEAFF	TRBD1	TRBV25-1	TRBJ1-1	once
TGTGCCATCAGTGACCAATCCGGGGAGCTGTTTTTT	CAISDQSGELFF	NA	TRBV10-3	TRBJ2-2	NA
TGTGCCAGCAGCTTAGGTGGGGCCCGTTCTGGCTACACCTTC	CASSLGGARSGYTF	NA	TRBV7-9	TRBJ1-2	NA
TGTGCCAGCAGCTGGGGACTAGCGGGGGGGGCAGATACGCAGTATTTT	CASSWGLAGGADTQYF	TRBD2	TRBV11-2	TRBJ2-3	NA
TGTGCCAGCTCACCCGTCGGCGGGCGCCAAGAGACCCAGTACTTC	CASSPVGGRQETQYF	NA	TRBV18	TRBJ2-5	NA
TGTGCCAGCAGATTAGCGGGAGGGCCGGACAATGAGCAGTTCTTC	CASRLAGGPDNEQFF	TRBD2	TRBV27	TRBJ2-1	few
TGTGCCAGTAGTATGTGGGGATCCGGCATTTATGGCTACACCTTC	CASSMWGSGIYGYTF	NA	TRBV19	TRBJ1-2	NA
TGTGCCAGCAGCTTAGGGACAGGGATTGGGACAGATACGCAGTATTTT	CASSLGTGIGTDTQYF	TRBD1	TRBV7-8	TRBJ2-3	NA
TGCAGCGTTGAATTTTCCTGGGGAGGGTACAATGAGCAGTTCTTC	CSVEFSWGGYNEQFF	TRBD2	TRBV29-1	TRBJ2-1	NA
TGTGCCAGCAGTTTATCGGGGACATTCAACACTGAAGCTTTCTTT	CASSLSGTFNTEAFF	NA	TRBV27	TRBJ1-1	NA
TGTGCCAGTACGGGCAGGGCCGCCTCCTTTAATGAAAAACTGTTTTTT	CASTGRAASFNEKLFF	NA	TRBV19	TRBJ1-4	few
TGTGCCAGCATACCCGGAGGCAGGGGATTCTCGAACACTGAAGCTTTCTTT	CASIPGGRGFSNTEAFF	NA	TRBV7-9	TRBJ1-1	NA
TGTGCCAGCAGCGTAGCCGGGACAGGGGGCTCAGATACGCAGTATTTT	CASSVAGTGGSDTQYF	TRBD1	TRBV9	TRBJ2-3	NA
TGTGCTAGCAGCGGCCCGGGACAGGGGGCTACGGGTTTACAAGAGACCCAGTACTTC	CASSGPGQGATGLQETQYF	TRBD1	TRBV7-7	TRBJ2-5	NA
TGTGCCAGCAGCCCGACAGGGGCCGCAGATACGCAGTATTTT	CASSPTGAADTQYF	TRBD1	TRBV11-2	TRBJ2-3	NA
TGTGCCAGCAGCCCCTCCCTTTACAATGAGCAGTTCTTC	CASSPSLYNEQFF	NA	TRBV28	TRBJ2-1	NA
TGTGCCAGCAGCTTAGATTGGGGACTTAGAGTGGATGAGCAGTTCTTC	CASSLDWGLRVDEQFF	NA	TRBV11-2	TRBJ2-1	NA
TGTGCCAGCAGCCAGAGCGGAGGGGGGACCCATCAGCCCCAGCATTTT	CASSQSGGGTHQPQHF	NA	TRBV4-2	TRBJ1-5	hyperexpanded
TGTGCCACCAGCAGGGACAGGGGGCTCAATCAGCCCCAGCATTTT	CATSRDRGLNQPQHF	TRBD1	TRBV15	TRBJ1-5	NA
TGCGCCAGCAGCCAAGATACCCTTACGCAGTATTTT	CASSQDTLTQYF	NA	TRBV4-1	TRBJ2-3	NA
TGTGCCAGCAGCTCATCGGGTGGGGGTATCAAGGAGACCCAGTACTTC	CASSSSGGGIKETQYF	NA	TRBV7-9	TRBJ2-5	NA
TGTGCCAGCAGTGCCGCCCTAAACCCCTACGAGCAGTACTTC	CASSAALNPYEQYF	NA	TRBV28	TRBJ2-7	NA
TGTGCCAGCAGTTACGAGGAGGACCCGAGTTACGAGCAGTACTTC	CASSYEEDPSYEQYF	NA	TRBV6-5	TRBJ2-7	NA